Shown below are 8 T cell receptor beta chains from a single sample sequenced in a study of preoperative IRX-2 immunotherapy in early breast cancer. Stated treatment: preoperative locoregional IRX-2 cytokine immunotherapy. Generated by immunoSEQ multiplex PCR, the TCRdb table keeps only in-frame clones and is missing some. The table has roughly 26,000 clones, about 90% seen once. The material sequenced was tumor tissue, taken after IRX-2 immunotherapy. These TCRs come from a human donor with breast cancer.

V and J are TRBV18 and TRBJ2-1; the D gene is possibly TRBD1 (5 bases). This CDR3 region has 16 residues. Deletions cut 3 bases from V and 0 bases from J, with 12 bases between. The germline CDR1 and CDR2 sequences are KGHSH and LQKENI. The chain's CDR3 is CASSPFDSSSYNEQFF. Written as DNA, the CDR3 is TGTGCCAGCTCACCCTTCGACAGCAGCTCCTACAATGAGCAGTTCTTC.

This chain links TRBV6-5 with TRBJ1-1, with 9 bases identical to TRBD1. J was trimmed by 1 base and V by 4 bases; bases with no gene match: 7. CDR1 is MNHEY and CDR2 is SVGAGI in the germline V gene. This CDR3 is built from 16 residues. The CDR3 here is CASSLRGTGRNTEAFF. The CDR3 bases are TGTGCCAGCAGTTTACGGGGGACAGGGCGGAACACTGAAGCTTTCTTT.

The sample holds a few counts of this clone. The rearrangement joins TRBV11-3 to TRBJ2-7, with D perhaps TRBD1 or TRBD2 (5 bases each). The CDR3 runs to 16 residues. In germline, CDR1 is SGHNT, CDR2 YENEEA. Trimming left V 1 base short and J 0 bases short, with 13 bases between. The chain's CDR3 is CASSLAGTDFSYEQYF. The DNA for the CDR3 is TGTGCCAGCAGCTTAGCCGGGACGGATTTCTCCTACGAGCAGTACTTC.

The chain is built from TRBV2 and TRBJ1-1; the match to TRBD1 covers 8 bases. CDR3 length: 13 amino acids. J lost 3 bases, V lost 8 bases, and 5 bases had no gene match. CDR1 is SNHLY and CDR2 is FYNNEI in the germline V gene. The DNA for the CDR3 is TGTGCCAGCCTTAGACAGGGGTACACTGAAGCTTTCTTT. Protein: CASLRQGYTEAFF.

This clone was detected once. This sequence joins TRBV5-8 and TRBJ2-3; 10 positions match TRBD2. This CDR3 has 16 residues. Germline trimming cut 4 bases from V and 3 bases from J; bases unmatched to any gene: 8. Germline V gene sequence: CDR1 SGHTS, CDR2 YDEGEE. This chain's CDR3 is CASSPGERGGTDTQYF. The CDR3 DNA follows: TGTGCCAGCAGCCCCGGGGAGCGGGGGGGGACAGATACGCAGTATTTT.

The chain couples TRBV18 to TRBJ1-2, with a weak D call TRBD1 (6 bases). Germline assignment: CDR1 KGHSH and CDR2 LQKENI. This CDR3 spans 14 amino acids. The ends were cut back, 2 bases at V and 6 bases at J, with 13 bases in the middle. The CDR3 DNA reads as TGTGCCAGCTCACCAAGGACAGCAACAGATGGCTACACCTTC. Translating gives CASSPRTATDGYTF.

V is TRBV6-5 and J is TRBJ1-2; no firm D call. This CDR3 region has 16 residues. V lost 4 bases, J lost 4 bases, and 19 bases lay in between. Germline V gene data show CDR1 as MNHEY and CDR2 as SVGAGI. The CDR3 reads CASSSERRLVGYGYTF. In nucleotides, the CDR3 is TGTGCCAGCAGTTCCGAAAGGAGGTTGGTGGGCTATGGCTACACCTTC.

This clone occurred a few times. This sequence joins TRBV27 and TRBJ1-2, with D uncertain. Germline V gene sequence: CDR1 MNHEY, CDR2 SMNVEV (reference sequence). V shed 6 bases and J shed 7 bases, with 9 bases lying between them. The CDR3 spans 11 residues. The CDR3: CASRGDGGYTF. The CDR3 bases are TGTGCCAGCAGGGGTGATGGTGGCTACACCTTC.